The rows below give T cell receptor beta chains drawn from one sample of a study of T cells in Graves' hyperthyroidism and ophthalmopathy. TCRdb re-analysed the multiplex PCR reads in MiXCR, keeping a single row per CDR3 protein. The data hold 350,000 or so distinct CDR3 sequences, with 17% observed a single time. The sequenced sample consisted of blood. These TCRs come from a woman younger than 45 with Graves' hyperthyroidism that later progressed to Graves' ophthalmopathy. The CDR3 runs from the conserved cysteine through the conserved F or W. A D gene is named only where the DNA matches it firmly. Some rows mark clone size as missing; the rest say once, few, many or name a class of expanded clone.

clone_size d_call j_call v_call cdr3_aa cdr3_nt
many TRBD2 TRBJ2-5 TRBV10-3 CAIRGTSLETQYF TGTGCCATCAGGGGGACTAGTCTGGAGACCCAGTACTTC
many TRBD1 TRBJ1-5 TRBV28 CASSLRQGEGLGFNQPQHF TGTGCCAGCAGTTTACGACAGGGGGAAGGCTTGGGATTCAATCAGCCCCAGCATTTT
few . TRBJ1-2 TRBV28 CASQPRQMNYGYTF TGTGCCAGCCAACCCCGGCAGATGAACTATGGCTACACCTTC
few . TRBJ1-1 TRBV30 CAWGRNTEAFF TGTGCCTGGGGAAGGAACACTGAAGCTTTCTTT
many TRBD2 TRBJ2-3 TRBV11-2 CASSPTNSGGPSTDTQYF TGTGCCAGCAGCCCGACGAATAGCGGGGGACCCAGCACAGATACGCAGTATTTT
many . TRBJ2-7 TRBV7-8 CASSLAGLEQYF TGTGCCAGCAGCTTAGCTGGATTAGAGCAGTACTTC
few TRBD2 TRBJ2-7 TRBV7-2 CASSLHPRLADYYEQYF TGTGCCAGCAGCTTGCATCCTCGGCTAGCGGACTACTACGAGCAGTACTTC
. TRBD2 TRBJ2-1 TRBV11-2 CASSRTSGRSTSYNEQFF TGTGCCAGCAGCCGGACTAGCGGGAGATCAACGTCCTACAATGAGCAGTTCTTC
many TRBD1 TRBJ2-5 TRBV15 CATSRGTGGAETQYF TGTGCCACCAGCAGAGGGACAGGGGGCGCAGAGACCCAGTACTTC
many . TRBJ2-5 TRBV12-3/TRBV12-4 CASSTSSLRETQYF TGTGCCAGCAGTACATCCTCGCTTCGAGAGACCCAGTACTTC
. TRBD1 TRBJ2-2 TRBV6-1 CASSDGQGIGELFF TGTGCCAGCAGTGACGGACAGGGGATCGGGGAGCTGTTTTTT
. . TRBJ2-3 TRBV20-1 CSARTLTDTQYF TGCAGTGCCAGAACCCTCACAGATACGCAGTATTTT
many . TRBJ2-7 TRBV6-2/TRBV6-3 CASSGPGLGSYEQYF TGTGCCAGCAGCGGCCCCGGACTCGGATCCTACGAGCAGTACTTC
many . TRBJ1-1 TRBV6-1 CASSERAGIVTEAFF TGTGCCAGCAGTGAACGGGCAGGGATCGTCACTGAAGCTTTCTTT
many TRBD1 TRBJ1-2 TRBV20-1 CSAATGLDYGYTF TGCAGTGCGGCGACAGGGTTGGACTATGGCTACACCTTC
few . TRBJ1-5 TRBV20-1 CSAGRGQPQHF TGCAGTGCTGGGAGGGGTCAGCCCCAGCATTTT
few TRBD1 TRBJ2-5 TRBV5-1 CASSLVVTGQETQYF TGCGCCAGCAGCTTGGTCGTGACAGGGCAAGAGACCCAGTACTTC
. . TRBJ2-1 TRBV27 CASSFGQGYSYNEQFF TGTGCCAGCAGCTTTGGGCAGGGCTACTCCTACAATGAGCAGTTCTTC
many TRBD2 TRBJ2-1 TRBV10-3 CATHGFGLAGVEQFF TGTGCCACCCACGGGTTCGGGCTAGCGGGAGTAGAGCAGTTCTTC
. . TRBJ1-1 TRBV7-9 CASSDRQTEAFF TGTGCCAGCAGCGACCGACAGACTGAAGCTTTCTTT
many . TRBJ2-1 TRBV10-3 CAAHSIVGNEQFF TGTGCCGCCCATTCTATAGTGGGCAATGAGCAGTTCTTC
few . TRBJ1-2 TRBV4-2 CASSQDLFPQGLIGYTF TGTGCCAGCAGCCAAGATTTATTCCCCCAGGGGTTGATTGGCTACACCTTC
many . TRBJ2-6 TRBV19 CASSIEENSVSSGANVLTF TGTGCCAGTAGTATAGAAGAGAACAGTGTGAGCTCTGGGGCCAACGTCCTGACTTTC
. TRBD1 TRBJ2-5 TRBV5-1 CASSSPQGARETQYF TGCGCCAGCAGCAGCCCACAGGGGGCTCGAGAGACCCAGTACTTC